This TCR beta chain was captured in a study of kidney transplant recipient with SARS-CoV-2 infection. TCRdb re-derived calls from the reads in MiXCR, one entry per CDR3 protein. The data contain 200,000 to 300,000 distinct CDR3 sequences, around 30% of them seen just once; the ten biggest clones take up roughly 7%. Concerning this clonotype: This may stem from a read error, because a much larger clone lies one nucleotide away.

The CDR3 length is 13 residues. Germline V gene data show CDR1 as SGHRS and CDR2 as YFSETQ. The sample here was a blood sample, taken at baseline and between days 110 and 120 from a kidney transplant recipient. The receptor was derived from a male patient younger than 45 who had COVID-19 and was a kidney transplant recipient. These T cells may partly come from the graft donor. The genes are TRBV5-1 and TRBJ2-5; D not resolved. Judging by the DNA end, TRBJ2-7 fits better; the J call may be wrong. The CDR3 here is CASSQKGWLEQYF. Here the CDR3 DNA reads TGCGCCAGCAGCCAGAAGGGCTGGCTCGAGCAGTACTTC.